One and the same sample provided the 19 T cell receptor beta chains below, sequenced in a study of cytomegalovirus exposure and HLA in healthy donors. 13 Jbeta primers and 60 Vbeta primers were used for the PCR. Libraries were prepared by immunoSEQ multiplex PCR; TCRdb keeps only in-frame clonotypes and omits some of them. The sample has about 150,000 clones, over 60% seen once. Material for sequencing was PBMCs. The receptors here all came from a man between 35 and 55 years old in good health and CMV-seronegative.

This clone appeared a few times. The chain couples TRBV5-6 to TRBJ2-7, with TRBD1 identical over 10 bases. Germline loops: CDR1 SGHDT, CDR2 YYEEEE. The CDR3 extends over 15 amino acids. V was pared by 1 base and J by 2 bases, with 3 bases of the junction left unmatched. The CDR3 sequence: CASSLPGTGAYEQYF. Here the CDR3 DNA reads TGTGCCAGCAGCTTGCCCGGGACAGGGGCCTACGAGCAGTACTTC.

The genes are TRBV6-1 and TRBJ1-1, with TRBD1 identical over 8 bases. Germline loops: CDR1 MNHNS, CDR2 SASEGT. V shed 2 bases, J shed 0 bases, and the junction held 8 bases outside the gene matches. This CDR3 has 17 residues. CDR3 bases: TGTGCCAGCAGTGAACCGGGACAGGTCCGCCTGAACACTGAAGCTTTCTTT. Translation: CASSEPGQVRLNTEAFF.

This clone was detected once. This chain uses TRBV4-1 with TRBJ2-2, with 10 bases fitting TRBD2. The V gene's germline CDR1 is MGHRA and CDR2 YSYEKL. The V segment lost 5 bases and the J segment 3 bases; nucleotides outside the gene matches: 9. There are 17 residues in the CDR3. The CDR3 DNA is TGCGCCAGCAGCGCAGTCAGCGGGGGGGCGGACACCGGGGAGCTGTTTTTT. This translates into CASSAVSGGADTGELFF.

This chain uses TRBV11-2 with TRBJ1-1; 10 bases fit TRBD1. Germline trimming cut 5 bases from V and 5 bases from J; bases unmatched to any gene: 11. The CDR3 length is 16 residues. Germline CDR1 is SGHAT and CDR2 is FQNNGV. The CDR3 DNA follows: TGTGCCAGCAGCGCGATTCGGGACAGGGGCCGGACTGAAGCTTTCTTT. Encoded protein: CASSAIRDRGRTEAFF.

This clone was detected only a few times. V and J are TRBV16 and TRBJ1-1; D call uncertain. Germline loops: CDR1 KGHSY, CDR2 FQNENV. The CDR3 has 15 amino acids. V lost 0 bases and J 1 base, leaving 9 bases between the germline ends. The CDR3 is CASSQSDTGNTEAFF. In DNA form, the CDR3 reads TGTGCCAGCAGCCAATCCGATACCGGGAACACTGAAGCTTTCTTT. The full variable domain, in which reference TRBV16 and TRBJ1-1 provide the parts outside the CDR3, is GEEVAQTPKHLVRGEGQKAKLYCAPIKGHSYVFWYQQVLKNEFKFLISFQNENVFDETGMPKERFSAKCLPNSPCSLEIQATKLEDSAVYFCASSQSDTGNTEAFFGQGTRLTVV.

The chain links TRBV6-5 to TRBJ2-3; no clear D. CDR3 length equals 12 residues. The germline gives CDR1 MNHEY, CDR2 SVGAGI. The V gene lost 5 bases and the J gene lost 4 bases, with 7 bases spanning the gap. The CDR3 protein is CASSPRPDTQYF. The CDR3 nucleotides read TGTGCCAGCAGTCCGCGGCCAGATACGCAGTATTTT.

This clone turned up a few times. The genes are TRBV29-1 and TRBJ2-3, with D unclear. CDR1 and CDR2 (germline): SQVTM, ANQGSEA. The CDR3 sequence is 14 residues long. The V and J ends lost 6 bases and 1 base respectively, with 14 bases between them. CDR3 sequence: CSVGSRFRTDTQYF. The CDR3 DNA sequence: TGCAGCGTCGGAAGCAGGTTCCGCACAGATACGCAGTATTTT.

The V gene is TRBV7-9, the J gene TRBJ1-3, with D uncertain. V was trimmed by 2 bases and J by 8 bases, leaving 7 bases between them. Looked up from germline, CDR1 is SEHNR and CDR2 is FQNEAQ (reference sequence). The CDR3 contains 12 residues. The CDR3 loop reads CASSLSQDTIYF. The DNA for the CDR3 is TGTGCCAGCAGCTTATCGCAGGACACCATATATTTT.

This clone was seen a few times. The V call is TRBV5-8, the J call TRBJ2-5; possible D gene TRBD2, 5 bases. Germline V gene lookup returns CDR1 SGHTS and CDR2 YDEGEE. The CDR3 length is 17 residues. Between the trimmed V and J ends, which lost 2 bases and 0 bases, there was a span of 17 bases. CDR3 nucleotide sequence: TGTGCCAGCAGCTTTGGGATTGGGAGAGCGTACCAAGAGACCCAGTACTTC. Translation gives CASSFGIGRAYQETQYF.

The chain recombines TRBV27 with TRBJ2-1, with 11 bases fitting TRBD2. From germline, CDR1 is MNHEY and CDR2 SMNVEV (reference sequence). The CDR3 consists of 17 residues. V trimming: 2 bases; J trimming: 7 bases; junction bases outside the gene matches: 10. The CDR3 sequence is CASSLTLGSSGRNEQFF. CDR3 DNA: TGTGCCAGCAGTTTAACTCTTGGCTCTAGCGGGAGGAATGAGCAGTTCTTC.

This sequence joins TRBV5-6 and TRBJ1-1; D may be TRBD1 (5 bases). Trimming left V 4 bases short and J 1 base short, with 8 bases between. CDR3 size: 13 residues. CDR1 and CDR2 from the germline V gene are SGHDT and YYEEEE. CDR3 amino acids: CASSAGPNTEAFF. DNA of the CDR3: TGTGCCAGCAGCGCGGGACCGAACACTGAAGCTTTCTTT.

This clone occurred a few times. The chain recombines TRBV30 with TRBJ2-3, with 13 bases that match TRBD2. The CDR3 totals 15 residues. J was trimmed by 4 bases and V by 2 bases; bases with no gene match: 3. CDR1 and CDR2 (germline): GTSNPN, SVGIG (reference sequence). CDR3 sequence reads: CAWSRTSGRADTQYF. The CDR3, as DNA: TGTGCCTGGAGTCGTACTAGCGGGAGGGCAGATACGCAGTATTTT.

The CDR3 region has the DNA TGTGCCAGCAGCTTCGACAGGACCAACTATGGCTACACCTTC. Translating gives CASSFDRTNYGYTF. The chain carries TRBV28 and TRBJ1-2; D may be TRBD1 (6 bases). This CDR3 is 14 amino acids long. Germline-derived CDR1 and CDR2 are MDHEN and SYDVKM. Trimming removed 6 bases at V and 2 bases at J, with 13 bases between.

The chain has TRBV4-3 and TRBJ2-5, with 15 nucleotides matching TRBD2. Per germline, CDR1 LGHNA and CDR2 YSLEER. The CDR3 runs to 16 residues. The trim removed 3 bases at V and 5 bases at J, leaving 4 bases unmatched. CDR3 nucleotide sequence: TGCGCCAGCAGCCAGGGACTAGCGGGAGGTGGGGAGACCCAGTACTTC. This encodes CASSQGLAGGGETQYF.

CDR3 protein: CASSLSGPSTDTQYF. The CDR3 nucleotides read TGCGCCAGCAGCTTAAGCGGGCCTAGCACAGATACGCAGTATTTT. This chain uses TRBV5-1 with TRBJ2-3, with D perhaps matching TRBD2 (6 bases). The germline CDR1 and CDR2 sequences are SGHRS and YFSETQ. V was cut by 2 bases and J by 0 bases, with 10 bases left in between. This CDR3 is 15 amino acids long.

This sequence joins TRBV4-1 and TRBJ2-3; 8 positions agree with TRBD2. Per the germline V gene, CDR1 is MGHRA and CDR2 is YSYEKL. The V gene end was trimmed by 4 bases and the J gene end by 3 bases; junction bases not matched to a gene: 6. The CDR3 spans 15 residues. Here the CDR3 DNA reads TGCGCCAGCAGCCCCCGGGGGGGTAAGACAGATACGCAGTATTTT. Its protein product is CASSPRGGKTDTQYF.

The genes are TRBV7-8 and TRBJ1-4, with TRBD1 matching 8 bases. The CDR3 has 17 amino acids. The trim removed 1 base at V and 7 bases at J, leaving 11 bases unmatched. Germline V lookup: CDR1 SGHVS, CDR2 FQNEAQ. CDR3: CASSLVQRTGRGEKLFF. The DNA for the CDR3 is TGTGCCAGCAGCTTAGTACAACGGACAGGGCGGGGTGAAAAACTGTTTTTT.

The genes are TRBV7-2 and TRBJ1-3; D is uncertain. The CDR3 totals 15 residues. V was cut by 2 bases and J by 3 bases, with 11 bases left in between. Germline CDR1 and CDR2: SGHTA and FQGNSA. CDR3 DNA: TGTGCCAGCAGCTTACTAACGAGCCTTGGAAACACCATATATTTT. Protein sequence: CASSLLTSLGNTIYF.

The chain joins TRBV11-3 to TRBJ2-2; 8 bases are a match to TRBD1. The CDR3 sequence is 14 residues long. Germline CDR1 is SGHNT and CDR2 is YENEEA. Trimming took 4 bases from V and 5 from J; bases not matched to a gene: 3. The chain's CDR3 is CASSSRGLTGELFF. In nucleotides, the CDR3 is TGTGCCAGCAGCTCCAGGGGGCTTACCGGGGAGCTGTTTTTT.